This is a list of T cell receptor beta chains from one sample in a study of PD-L1 blockade in urothelial cancer. Method: immunoSEQ multiplex PCR; TCRdb's copy keeps in-frame clones and lacks some. The table has around 38,000 clones, 70% to 90% seen once. The sample consisted of PBMCs, taken around atezolizumab (anti-PD-L1) treatment. The receptors here all came from a man aged 55 to 70 with urothelial cancer. Each CDR3 is given with its conserved first and last residue. A D gene is named only where the DNA matches it firmly. A clone size is listed for some rows: how often the clone was seen (once, few, many), or a class if it is expanded.

j_call v_call d_call clone_size cdr3_nt cdr3_aa
TRBJ1-3 TRBV5-1 . . TGCGCCAGCAGCTACTCGCCCGACTCTGGAAACACCATATATTTT CASSYSPDSGNTIYF
TRBJ2-3 TRBV5-6 . . TGTGCCAGCAGCCCGCGACAGAGCACAGATACGCAGTATTTT CASSPRQSTDTQYF
TRBJ2-5 TRBV27 TRBD2 . TGTGCCAGCAGTCCCGGACTAGCGGGGGCCGAAGGAGAGACCCAGTACTTC CASSPGLAGAEGETQYF
TRBJ1-4 TRBV12-5 TRBD1 . TGTGCTAGTAACAGGGGTTCTAATGAAAAACTGTTTTTT CASNRGSNEKLFF
TRBJ2-2 TRBV11-2 TRBD2 . TGTGCCAGCAGCCCGCCCGGACTAGCGGTGAACACCGGGGAGCTGTTTTTT CASSPPGLAVNTGELFF
TRBJ1-1 TRBV30 . . TGTGCCTGGAGTGACGATAGGAACACTGAAGCTTTCTTT CAWSDDRNTEAFF
TRBJ2-5 TRBV7-9 . . TGTGCCAGCAGCTTAGTGGGGACACCAAGCGACCACTTC CASSLVGTPSDHF
TRBJ1-5 TRBV15 . . TGTGCCACCAGTTGGGGCGGGGCAAATCAGCCCCAGCATTTT CATSWGGANQPQHF
TRBJ2-7 TRBV7-2 TRBD1 . TGTGCCAGCAGCTTAGTACCAGGGGGAGTCTACGAGCAGTACTTC CASSLVPGGVYEQYF
TRBJ2-7 TRBV6-1 TRBD2 . TGTGCCAGCAGTGAAGCGAGTAGAGGAGCGGGGGAGCAGTACTTC CASSEASRGAGEQYF
TRBJ2-7 TRBV6-5 . . TGTGCCAGCAGCATCGATCCTTTACTCGAGCAGTACTTC CASSIDPLLEQYF
TRBJ2-7 TRBV4-1 TRBD1 . TGCGCCAGCAGCCACCCCCTGGGACAGGCGTACGAGCAGTACTTC CASSHPLGQAYEQYF
TRBJ1-2 TRBV16 . few TGTGCCAGCAGCCAAACAGGGAACTATGGCTACACCTTC CASSQTGNYGYTF
TRBJ2-1 TRBV30 . . TGTGCCTGGGGCTACAGCCGCACCTACAATGAGCAGTTCTTC CAWGYSRTYNEQFF
TRBJ2-7 TRBV7-7 . . TGTGCTAGCAGCTTAGGCGTTACAGGCCCCTACGAGCAGTACTTC CASSLGVTGPYEQYF
TRBJ1-6 TRBV2 . . TGTGCCAGCAAACAGGATAATTCACCCCTCCACTTT CASKQDNSPLHF
TRBJ2-5 TRBV7-3 . . TGTGCCAGCAGCTTCGTAGACAGTCCTGGGACCCAGTACTTC CASSFVDSPGTQYF
TRBJ2-7 TRBV28 TRBD1 few TGTGCCAGCAGTTTAGGAAGGATCGGACAGGTCACCTACGAGCAGTACTTC CASSLGRIGQVTYEQYF
TRBJ1-2 TRBV5-1 TRBD1 once TGCGCCAGCAGCTTGGTGGGACAGAACTATGGCTACACCTTC CASSLVGQNYGYTF
TRBJ2-6 TRBV29-1 . . TGCAGCGTTGATTATCGGACAGTCTCTGGGGCCAACGTCCTGACTTTC CSVDYRTVSGANVLTF
TRBJ2-7 TRBV29-1 . once TGCAGCGTTGCGGGTCAGGGAACCGTCGAGCAGTACTTC CSVAGQGTVEQYF
TRBJ2-7 TRBV5-1 TRBD1 . TGCGCCAGCAGCTTTGGACAGGGCGGTAACGAGCAGTACTTC CASSFGQGGNEQYF
TRBJ2-3 TRBV7-2 TRBD2 once TGTGCCAGCAGCTCCAGCGGGGGGGGCATCCCAGATACGCAGTATTTT CASSSSGGGIPDTQYF
TRBJ2-3 TRBV7-9 . . TGTGCCAGCAGCTTAGTAAGAGGGGGGGTCACAGATACGCAGTATTTT CASSLVRGGVTDTQYF
TRBJ2-7 TRBV4-2 . . TGTGCCAGCAGCCAAGCGGCGGCGACCGCCTACGAGCAGTACTTC CASSQAAATAYEQYF
TRBJ2-3 TRBV18 . once TGTGCCAGCTCACCAACAGGGCCCCCCACAGATACGCAGTATTTT CASSPTGPPTDTQYF
TRBJ2-1 TRBV10-1 TRBD1 . TGCGCCAGCAGTGACCGAGACAGGGGCTACAATGAGCAGTTCTTC CASSDRDRGYNEQFF
TRBJ2-5 TRBV5-1 TRBD2 . TGCGCCAGCAGCTCCGGACTAGCGGGAGTGGAGACCCAGTACTTC CASSSGLAGVETQYF
TRBJ2-2 TRBV5-1 TRBD2 . TGCGCCAGCAGCGGGGGCCTAGCGGGGACCCCGGGCACCGGGGAGCTGTTTTTT CASSGGLAGTPGTGELFF
TRBJ2-1 TRBV5-1 . . TGCGCCAGCAGCTTCTTCAGGATCGTAACAAGTAATGAGCAGTTCTTC CASSFFRIVTSNEQFF
TRBJ2-3 TRBV25-1 . . TGTGCCAGCAGTGGGGGGGTGGATACGCAGTATTTT CASSGGVDTQYF
TRBJ1-2 TRBV18 . . TGTGCCAGCTCACCAGCACGGGGGGACCTCTATGGCTACACCTTC CASSPARGDLYGYTF
TRBJ1-1 TRBV28 . . TGTGCCAGCAGTTTTCGGGGGAAGGGGTACACTGAAGCTTTCTTT CASSFRGKGYTEAFF
TRBJ1-1 TRBV11-2 TRBD1 . TGTGCCAGCAGCACTACAGGGGGCAAGACCCGGAACACTGAAGCTTTCTTT CASSTTGGKTRNTEAFF
TRBJ2-7 TRBV6-5 TRBD1 . TGTGCCAGCAGTTACCCGGGACAGGGGGCAAACGAGCAGTACTTC CASSYPGQGANEQYF
TRBJ2-7 TRBV29-1 . . TGCAGCCACGGTATGGGGTCGGGGGAGCAGTACTTC CSHGMGSGEQYF
TRBJ1-4 TRBV5-5 . few TGTGCCAGCAGGGACAGCCCGTTTATCACTAAACTGTTTTTT CASRDSPFITKLFF
TRBJ1-4 TRBV5-6 TRBD1 . TGTGCCAGCAGCCTGAGGACAGGGGCTAATGAAAAACTGTTTTTT CASSLRTGANEKLFF
TRBJ2-1 TRBV30 . . TGTGCCTGGAGTGTACAGGGTAATGAGCAGTTCTTC CAWSVQGNEQFF
TRBJ1-2 TRBV7-2 . . TGTGCCAGCAGCCCAACAGGGTCCTATGGCTACACCTTC CASSPTGSYGYTF
TRBJ1-5 TRBV19 TRBD1 . TGTGCCAGCGCCGACAGGGGCAATCAGCCCCAGCATTTT CASADRGNQPQHF